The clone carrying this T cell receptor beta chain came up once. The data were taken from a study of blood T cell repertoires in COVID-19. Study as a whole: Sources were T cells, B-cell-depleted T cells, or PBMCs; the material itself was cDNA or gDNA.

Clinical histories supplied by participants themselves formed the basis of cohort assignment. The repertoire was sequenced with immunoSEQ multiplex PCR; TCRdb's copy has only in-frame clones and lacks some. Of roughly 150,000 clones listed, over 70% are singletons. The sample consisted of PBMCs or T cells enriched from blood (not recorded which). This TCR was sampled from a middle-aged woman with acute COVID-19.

CDR3 amino acids: CATNRVLAGELFF. CDR3 DNA sequence: TGTGCCACAAACAGGGTTCTAGCCGGGGAGCTGTTTTTT. The genes are TRBV6-5 and TRBJ2-2, with D tentatively TRBD1 (6 bases). The germline CDR1 and CDR2 sequences are MNHEY and SVGAGI. There are 13 residues in the CDR3. V was pared by 10 bases and J by 6 bases, with 15 bases between.